This is a list of T cell receptor beta chains from one sample in a study of blood T cell repertoires in COVID-19. The assay was immunoSEQ multiplex PCR, and TCRdb's table has in-frame clones only and misses some. The profile shows around 60,000 clones, about four fifths of them singletons. Sequenced sample: peripheral blood. The receptors were gathered from a man younger than 45 with COVID-19, enrolled during active disease. Both conserved end residues are part of each CDR3. The D gene is left open where the match is weak. The size of a clone is reported for some rows only, either as once, few or many, or as a class for expanded clones.

j_gene | d_gene | abundance | v_gene | CDR3nt | CDR3aa
TRBJ1-6 | TRBD1 | NA | TRBV5-5 | TGTGCCAGCAGCTTCTCACTAGGGACAGCTAATTCACCCCTCCACTTT | CASSFSLGTANSPLHF
TRBJ2-2 | NA | once | TRBV27 | TGTGCCAGCAGTTTATTACCCTCGACTAGATCCGGGGAGCTGTTTTTT | CASSLLPSTRSGELFF
TRBJ2-5 | NA | NA | TRBV30 | TGTGCCTGGAGGAATCAGGGTACAGAGACCCAGTACTTC | CAWRNQGTETQYF
TRBJ2-7 | NA | NA | TRBV27 | TGTGCCAGCAGTCGACAGTCCTCGAGCTCCTACGAGCAGTACTTC | CASSRQSSSSYEQYF
TRBJ2-2 | TRBD1 | few | TRBV24-1 | TGTGCCACCAGTGACCCTGGACAGGGGGACTACACCGGGGAGCTGTTTTTT | CATSDPGQGDYTGELFF
TRBJ2-7 | NA | NA | TRBV11-3 | TGTGCCAGCAGCCGCTCGACAGGACTGACGCACGAGCAGTACTTC | CASSRSTGLTHEQYF
TRBJ2-7 | TRBD1 | NA | TRBV6-5 | TGTGCCAGCACATCGGGACAGGGGCTGCGCTACGAGCAGTACTTC | CASTSGQGLRYEQYF
TRBJ2-7 | NA | few | TRBV14 | TGTGCCAGCAGCCCGCTCGAGGGTTCCTCCTACGAGCAGTACTTC | CASSPLEGSSYEQYF
TRBJ2-2 | NA | NA | TRBV5-1 | TGCGCCAGCAGCTTGTCCCCAGCGAACACCGGGGAGCTGTTTTTT | CASSLSPANTGELFF
TRBJ1-5 | TRBD1 | NA | TRBV5-1 | TGCGCCAGCAGCTTGGGGGACAGGTTAAGCAATCAGCCCCAGCATTTT | CASSLGDRLSNQPQHF
TRBJ1-1 | NA | NA | TRBV7-9 | TGTGCCAGCAGCCCCGACAGCAACACTGAAGCTTTCTTT | CASSPDSNTEAFF
TRBJ1-3 | NA | NA | TRBV3-1/TRBV3-2 | TGTGCCAGCAGCCAAAACACAGGGTTCCCTGGAAACACCATATATTTT | CASSQNTGFPGNTIYF
TRBJ1-2 | NA | NA | TRBV12-3/TRBV12-4 | TGTGCCAGCACCTCCAGGGACACCTATGGCTACACCTTC | CASTSRDTYGYTF
TRBJ2-3 | NA | NA | TRBV6-2/TRBV6-3 | TGTGCCAGCAGTTACTCGAAGGGGGAAGATACGCAGTATTTT | CASSYSKGEDTQYF
TRBJ1-5 | NA | NA | TRBV6-2/TRBV6-3 | TGTGCCAGCAGCCCCCCCTCGGGGGGCAGTAGCAATCAGCCCCAGCATTTT | CASSPPSGGSSNQPQHF
TRBJ1-3 | NA | NA | TRBV5-1 | TGCGCCAGCAGCTCCGCAGGGACTGCTGGAAACACCATATATTTT | CASSSAGTAGNTIYF
TRBJ1-2 | TRBD1 | NA | TRBV19 | TGTGCCAGTAGTGAGAGGACAGGTCGGTATGGCTACACCTTC | CASSERTGRYGYTF
TRBJ2-3 | TRBD2 | NA | TRBV27 | TGTGCCAGCAGTCCAATAGCGGGAGGGACAGATACGCAGTATTTT | CASSPIAGGTDTQYF
TRBJ1-4 | NA | NA | TRBV4-3 | TGCGCCAGCAGCCCGACTCTGGGGGGGCCTGAAAAACTGTTTTTT | CASSPTLGGPEKLFF
TRBJ1-5 | NA | once | TRBV4-1 | TGCGCCAGCAGCCAAGACAGGATTTTAAATCAGCCCCAGCATTTT | CASSQDRILNQPQHF
TRBJ1-2 | NA | NA | TRBV11-2 | TGTGCCAGCAGCCCCGGGAGCCTTTATGGCTACACCTTC | CASSPGSLYGYTF
TRBJ1-1 | NA | NA | TRBV5-1 | TGCGCCAGCAGCTCGGGACGGGGGGACCTGAACACTGAAGCTTTCTTT | CASSSGRGDLNTEAFF
TRBJ2-1 | NA | NA | TRBV7-8 | TGTGCCAGCAGCTTAGAAATGCCTCAGTACAATGAGCAGTTCTTC | CASSLEMPQYNEQFF
TRBJ1-5 | NA | NA | TRBV7-2 | TGTGCCAGCAGCTTAGGTGGAGGGCATCAGCCCCAGCATTTT | CASSLGGGHQPQHF
TRBJ1-2 | TRBD1 | NA | TRBV10-3 | TGTGCCATCAGTGACACAGGGGATGGCTACACCTTC | CAISDTGDGYTF
TRBJ1-6 | TRBD1 | NA | TRBV3-1/TRBV3-2 | TGTGCCAGCAGCCAGGTGGTTGGAAGGGGGCGGACTTCACCCCTCCACTTT | CASSQVVGRGRTSPLHF
TRBJ2-3 | NA | NA | TRBV7-9 | TGTGCCAGCAGCTTAGCGCTTGGGCAGGGGGGCGCAGATACGCAGTATTTT | CASSLALGQGGADTQYF
TRBJ2-2 | TRBD2 | NA | TRBV5-4 | TGTGCCAGCAGCGATGCCTCTAGCGGAGCGAACACCGGGGAGCTGTTTTTT | CASSDASSGANTGELFF